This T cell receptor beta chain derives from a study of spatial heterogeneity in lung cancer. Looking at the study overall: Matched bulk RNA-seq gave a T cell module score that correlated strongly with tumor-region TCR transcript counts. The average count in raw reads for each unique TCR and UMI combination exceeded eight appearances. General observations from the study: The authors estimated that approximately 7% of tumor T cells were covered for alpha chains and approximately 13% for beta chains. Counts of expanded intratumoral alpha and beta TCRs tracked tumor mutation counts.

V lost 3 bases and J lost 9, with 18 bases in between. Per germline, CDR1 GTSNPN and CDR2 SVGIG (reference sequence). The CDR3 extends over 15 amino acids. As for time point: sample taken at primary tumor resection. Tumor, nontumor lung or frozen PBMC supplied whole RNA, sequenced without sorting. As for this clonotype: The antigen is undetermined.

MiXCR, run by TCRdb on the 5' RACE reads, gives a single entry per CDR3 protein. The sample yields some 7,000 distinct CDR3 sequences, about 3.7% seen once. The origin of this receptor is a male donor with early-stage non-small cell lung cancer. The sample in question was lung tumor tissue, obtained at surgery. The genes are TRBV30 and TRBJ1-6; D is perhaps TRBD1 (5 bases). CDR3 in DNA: TGTGCCTGGAGCAGCTTAGGGGCGAGATGTTCACCCCTCCACTTT. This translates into CAWSSLGARCSPLHF.